Listed below are T cell receptor beta chains from one sample, sequenced in a study of blood T cells in healthy people across ages. TCRdb re-derived calls from the 5' RACE reads in MiXCR, one entry per CDR3 protein. The table has 800,000 to 950,000 distinct CDR3 sequences, 29% seen once. The same data also went into a second study, on T cells of mothers and their children.

Sample: blood. The source is a woman aged 40 to 50 in good health. Each CDR3 is given with its conserved first and last residue. D genes are given only for firm matches. Some rows mark clone size as missing; the rest say once, few, many or name a class of expanded clone.

NA,TRBV29-1,TRBJ2-1,NA,CSVEDQDPYEQFF,TGCAGCGTTGAAGATCAGGATCCCTACGAGCAGTTCTTC
NA,TRBV27,TRBJ1-4,many,CASSPRDTYREKLFF,TGTGCCAGCAGTCCGCGGGACACCTACAGGGAAAAACTGTTTTTT
TRBD1,TRBV6-6,TRBJ1-1,few,CASRFRDRGNTEAFF,TGTGCCAGCAGATTCCGGGACAGGGGGAACACTGAAGCTTTCTTT
TRBD1,TRBV5-1,TRBJ2-4,NA,CASTTGGEQYF,TGCGCCAGCACAACAGGGGGTGAGCAGTACTTC
NA,TRBV6-5,TRBJ2-1,NA,CASSYSRDSTQSSYNEQFF,TGTGCCAGCAGTTACTCCAGGGACTCCACTCAAAGCTCCTACAATGAGCAGTTCTTC
NA,TRBV7-9,TRBJ1-3,NA,CASSTGDGISGNTIYF,TGTGCCAGCAGCACCGGGGACGGGATCTCTGGAAACACCATATATTTT
NA,TRBV5-5,TRBJ2-1,few,CATTRDGDFYNEQFF,TGTGCCACCACCCGGGACGGGGATTTTTACAATGAGCAGTTCTTC
NA,TRBV3-1,TRBJ2-7,few,CASSQLQGYEQYF,TGTGCCAGCAGCCAGCTACAGGGCTACGAGCAGTACTTC
NA,TRBV29-1,TRBJ2-5,many,CSIPSGRETQYF,TGCAGCATCCCGTCAGGGCGGGAGACCCAGTACTTC
NA,TRBV5-1,TRBJ2-7,many,CASRGEQYF,TGCGCCAGCAGGGGGGAGCAGTACTTC
NA,TRBV9,TRBJ2-3,NA,CASSVGETDTQYF,TGTGCCAGCAGCGTAGGAGAGACAGATACGCAGTATTTT
NA,TRBV7-9,TRBJ1-2,NA,CASSDRWTDYAGYTF,TGTGCCAGCAGCGACCGGTGGACGGACTATGCCGGCTACACCTTC
NA,TRBV18,TRBJ1-2,many,CASSEGRDGYTF,TGTGCCAGCTCAGAGGGCAGGGATGGCTACACCTTC
TRBD1,TRBV10-3,TRBJ2-5,few,CAISDGAGTGRVETQYF,TGTGCCATCAGTGATGGGGCCGGGACAGGGAGAGTAGAGACCCAGTACTTC
NA,TRBV6-5,TRBJ2-3,few,CASSYSGSPTSADTQYF,TGTGCCAGCAGTTACTCAGGGAGTCCGACCTCCGCAGATACGCAGTATTTT
NA,TRBV11-2,TRBJ1-1,many,CASSFQDTEAFF,TGTGCCAGCAGCTTTCAAGACACTGAAGCTTTCTTT
NA,TRBV20-1,TRBJ2-7,many,CSARSRGGLTYEQYF,TGCAGTGCTAGGTCAAGGGGGGGTCTTACCTACGAGCAGTACTTC
NA,TRBV3-1,TRBJ2-7,few,CASSQGALAVPYEQYF,TGTGCCAGCAGCCAAGGAGCCCTAGCCGTCCCCTACGAGCAGTACTTC
NA,TRBV18,TRBJ2-6,many,CASSPGSSGANVLTF,TGTGCCAGCAGCCCGGGGTCCTCTGGGGCCAACGTCCTGACTTTC
NA,TRBV20-1,TRBJ2-5,many,CSARDRSFGEQYF,TGCAGTGCTAGGGACAGATCCTTCGGGGAGCAGTACTTC
TRBD2,TRBV18,TRBJ2-7,NA,CASSPPFSGGWGEQYF,TGTGCCAGCTCACCACCGTTTAGCGGGGGATGGGGTGAGCAGTACTTC
NA,TRBV12-3/TRBV12-4,TRBJ2-7,many,CASSLSILVPFYEQYF,TGTGCCAGCAGTTTATCTATCCTAGTTCCCTTTTACGAGCAGTACTTC
NA,TRBV7-9,TRBJ2-1,NA,CASSPTGARRFGQFF,TGTGCCAGCAGCCCGACGGGGGCCCGTCGTTTTGGGCAGTTCTTC
NA,TRBV7-2,TRBJ2-3,few,CASSLNTQYF,TGTGCCAGCAGCTTAAATACGCAGTATTTT
TRBD1,TRBV5-1,TRBJ2-1,few,CASSLVGQGAGNEQFF,TGCGCCAGCAGCTTGGTTGGACAGGGGGCGGGAAATGAGCAGTTCTTC
NA,TRBV27,TRBJ2-5,many,CASSSLSVMKTQYF,TGTGCCAGCAGTTCCCTATCGGTCATGAAGACCCAGTACTTC
TRBD1,TRBV20-1,TRBJ1-2,many,CSARRNDRAGAGGYTF,TGCAGTGCTCGCCGTAATGACAGGGCGGGCGCGGGTGGCTACACCTTC
TRBD1,TRBV5-1,TRBJ2-1,NA,CASSMSEQGADEQFF,TGCGCCAGCAGCATGAGTGAACAGGGGGCTGATGAGCAGTTCTTC